This TCR beta chain emerged from a study of response to subunit inactivated influenza vaccine. The study's findings and limits: Each seasonal influenza vaccination recruits few new T cells, the authors suggested.

V was trimmed by 10 bases and J by 5 bases, leaving 17 bases between them. The germline V gene encodes CDR1 SEHNR and CDR2 FQNEAQ (reference sequence). The CDR3 is 13 residues long. TCRdb itself ran the RT-PCR reads through MiXCR, one entry per CDR3 protein. This table holds roughly 570,000 distinct CDR3 sequences, under 15% found once. About this clonotype itself: Its antigen remains unknown.

This TCR was recovered from a man in his fifties who received an inactivated influenza vaccine. This sample comprised PBMCs from blood, obtained about 40 days after vaccination. This chain joins TRBV7-9 and TRBJ1-1; D is uncertain. CDR3 loop: CAILNPGDTEAFF. DNA for the CDR3: TGTGCCATCCTAAATCCCGGGGATACTGAAGCTTTCTTT.